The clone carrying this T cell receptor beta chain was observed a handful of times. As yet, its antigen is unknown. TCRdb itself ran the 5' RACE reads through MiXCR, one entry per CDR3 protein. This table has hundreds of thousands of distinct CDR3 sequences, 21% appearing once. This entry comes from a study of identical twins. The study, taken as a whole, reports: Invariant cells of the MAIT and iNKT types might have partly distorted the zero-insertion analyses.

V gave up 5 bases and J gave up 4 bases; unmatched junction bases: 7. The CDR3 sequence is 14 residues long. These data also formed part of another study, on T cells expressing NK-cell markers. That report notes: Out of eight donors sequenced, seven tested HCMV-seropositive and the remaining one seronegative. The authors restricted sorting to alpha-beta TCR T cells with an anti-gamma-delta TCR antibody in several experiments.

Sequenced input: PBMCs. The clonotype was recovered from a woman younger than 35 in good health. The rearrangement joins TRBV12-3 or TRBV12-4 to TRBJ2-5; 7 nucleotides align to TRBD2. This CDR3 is CASSLWGRGETQYF. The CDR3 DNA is TGTGCCAGCAGTCTGTGGGGGAGGGGAGAGACCCAGTACTTC.